Presented here are 9 T cell receptor beta chains from one specimen sequenced in a study of T cell responses to AZD1222 COVID-19 vaccine. Clones were read by immunoSEQ multiplex PCR, and TCRdb kept only the in-frame ones, dropping some. The sample has some 130,000 clones, roughly 84% seen once. The input for sequencing was peripheral blood, taken on day 0 of AZD1222 vaccination. The receptor source for this set is an adult in good health.

V gene TRBV19 combines with J gene TRBJ2-2; D possibly corresponds to TRBD1 (5 bases). V dropped 1 base and J dropped 2 bases, with 8 bases sitting between them. The CDR3 spans 15 residues. Germline CDR1 and CDR2: LNHDA and SQIVND (reference sequence). The CDR3 loop is CASSIVRGNTGELFF. The DNA for the CDR3 is TGTGCCAGTAGTATAGTAAGGGGCAACACCGGGGAGCTGTTTTTT.

The rearrangement joins TRBV5-6 to TRBJ2-1; D gene unclear. Between the trimmed V and J ends, which lost 0 bases and 9 bases, there was a span of 19 bases. Germline CDR1 and CDR2: SGHDT and YYEEEE. CDR3 length equals 16 residues. The CDR3 loop is CASSLEGGNTYVEQFF. DNA for the CDR3: TGTGCCAGCAGCTTGGAGGGTGGAAATACTTACGTTGAGCAGTTCTTC.

J is TRBJ1-1 and V is TRBV18; TRBD1 agrees at 7 bases. Germline V gene data show CDR1 as KGHSH and CDR2 as LQKENI. This CDR3 has 16 residues. V trimming: 4 bases; J trimming: 5 bases; junction bases outside the gene matches: 13. DNA of the CDR3: TGTGCCAGCTCACGAGACAGGGTCAAGGGTGGGACTGAAGCTTTCTTT. As protein: CASSRDRVKGGTEAFF.

This chain connects TRBV2 to TRBJ1-1; no clear D gene. V was shortened by 1 base and J by 0 bases, with 12 bases between the two germline ends. This CDR3 comprises 16 residues. Germline V CDR1 and CDR2: SNHLY, FYNNEI. CDR3 nucleotide sequence: TGTGCCAGCAGTGAAGTTGGGGAGATCATGAACACTGAAGCTTTCTTT. This gives the protein CASSEVGEIMNTEAFF. Together with reference TRBV2 and TRBJ1-1, the CDR3 gives the full variable domain: EPEVTQTPSHQVTQMGQEVILRCVPISNHLYFYWYRQILGQKVEFLVSFYNNEISEKSEIFDDQFSVERPDGSNFTLKIRSTKLEDSAMYFCASSEVGEIMNTEAFFGQGTRLTVV.

The chain links TRBV5-6 to TRBJ1-6; TRBD1 matches at 8 bases. The germline CDR1 and CDR2 sequences are SGHDT and YYEEEE. The CDR3 totals 15 residues. With V trimmed by 4 bases and J by 8 bases, 8 bases remained unmatched. The CDR3 DNA reads as TGTGCCAGCAGCCGTGAGGACAGGGACTATTCACCCCTCCACTTT. This translates into CASSREDRDYSPLHF.

This sequence joins TRBV30 and TRBJ1-2; a weak D match, TRBD1 (6 bases). V shed 0 bases and J shed 5 bases, with 13 bases lying between them. CDR3 length: 14 residues. CDR1 and CDR2 (germline): GTSNPN, SVGIG (reference sequence). CDR3: CAWSVTRTAYGYTF. Written as DNA, the CDR3 is TGTGCCTGGAGTGTTACTCGGACAGCTTATGGCTACACCTTC.

The chain links TRBV15 to TRBJ1-5; a possible D gene is TRBD1 (5 bases). This CDR3 contains 15 residues. Trimming took off 5 bases at V and 7 bases at J, with 18 bases between the two ends. Germline V gene sequence: CDR1 LNHNV, CDR2 YYDKDF (reference sequence). The CDR3 DNA reads TGTGCCACCAGCCCTGGGGGAAGGGGAAGCCAGCCCCAGCATTTT. Protein sequence: CATSPGGRGSQPQHF.

The chain joins TRBV3-1 (or the pseudogene TRBV3-2) to TRBJ2-4; perhaps D is TRBD1 or TRBD2 (5 bases each). V was cut by 0 bases and J by 6 bases, with 15 bases left in between. This CDR3 comprises 16 residues. From germline, CDR1 is LGHDT and CDR2 YNNKEL (reference sequence). The CDR3 reads CASSQEPRRGVNIQYF. CDR3 nucleotide sequence: TGTGCCAGCAGCCAAGAGCCTCGGAGAGGGGTAAACATTCAGTACTTC.

The chain couples TRBV18 to TRBJ1-5; D is unclear. With 2 bases removed from V and 0 bases from J, the gap between germline ends came to 17 bases. Germline V lookup: CDR1 KGHSH, CDR2 LQKENI. The CDR3 is 18 residues long. The CDR3 bases are TGTGCCAGCTCACCAAATCAGCGATCATATGATAGCAATCAGCCCCAGCATTTT. This sequence encodes CASSPNQRSYDSNQPQHF.